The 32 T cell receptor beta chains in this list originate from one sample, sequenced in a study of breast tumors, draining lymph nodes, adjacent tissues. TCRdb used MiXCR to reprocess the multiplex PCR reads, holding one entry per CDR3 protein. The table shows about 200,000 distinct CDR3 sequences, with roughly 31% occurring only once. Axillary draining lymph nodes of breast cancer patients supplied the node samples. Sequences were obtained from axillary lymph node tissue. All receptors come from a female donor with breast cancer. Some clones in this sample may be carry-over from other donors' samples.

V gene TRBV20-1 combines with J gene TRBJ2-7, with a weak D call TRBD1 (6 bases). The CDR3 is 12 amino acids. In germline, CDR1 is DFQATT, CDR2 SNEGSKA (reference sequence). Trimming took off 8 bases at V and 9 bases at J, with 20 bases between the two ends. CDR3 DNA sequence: TGCAGTACAATGCTAACTGGGGGCGTGCAGTACTTC. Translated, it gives CSTMLTGGVQYF.

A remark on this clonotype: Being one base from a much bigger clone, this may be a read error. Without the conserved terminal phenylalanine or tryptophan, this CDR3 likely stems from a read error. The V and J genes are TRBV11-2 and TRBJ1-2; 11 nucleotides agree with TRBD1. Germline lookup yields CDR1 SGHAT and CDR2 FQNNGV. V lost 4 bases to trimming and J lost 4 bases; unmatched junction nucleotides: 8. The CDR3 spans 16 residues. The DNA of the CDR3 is TGTGCCAGCAGCTCAACCCCGGGACAGGGGGGCTATGGCTACACCGTC. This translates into CASSSTPGQGGYGYTV.

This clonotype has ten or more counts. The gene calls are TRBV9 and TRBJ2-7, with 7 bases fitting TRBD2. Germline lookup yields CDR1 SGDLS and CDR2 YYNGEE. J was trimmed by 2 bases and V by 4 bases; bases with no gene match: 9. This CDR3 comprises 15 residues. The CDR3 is CASSMGYGGAYEQYF. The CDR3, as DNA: TGTGCCAGCAGCATGGGGTATGGGGGGGCCTACGAGCAGTACTTC.

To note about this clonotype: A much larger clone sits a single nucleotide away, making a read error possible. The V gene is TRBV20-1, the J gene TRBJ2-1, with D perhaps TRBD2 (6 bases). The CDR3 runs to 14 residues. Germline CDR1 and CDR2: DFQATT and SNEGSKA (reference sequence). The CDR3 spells CSANRGTSYTEQFF. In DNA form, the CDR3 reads TGCAGTGCTAACCGAGGGACTTCTTACACTGAGCAGTTCTTC.

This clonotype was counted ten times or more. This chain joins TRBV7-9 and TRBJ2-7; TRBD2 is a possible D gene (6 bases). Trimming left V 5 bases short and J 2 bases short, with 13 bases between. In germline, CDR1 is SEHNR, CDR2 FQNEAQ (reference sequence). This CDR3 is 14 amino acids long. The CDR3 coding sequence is TGTGCCAGCAGCCTCGTCGGAGGGGCCTACGAGCAGTACTTC. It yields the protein CASSLVGGAYEQYF.

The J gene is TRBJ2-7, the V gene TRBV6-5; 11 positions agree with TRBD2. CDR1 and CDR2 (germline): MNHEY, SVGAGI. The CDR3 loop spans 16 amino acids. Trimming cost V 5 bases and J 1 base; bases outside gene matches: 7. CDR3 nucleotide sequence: TGTGCCAGCAGTCTTCGGACTAGCGGGCCGTCCTACGAGCAGTACTTC. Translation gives CASSLRTSGPSYEQYF.

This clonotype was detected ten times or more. This CDR3 is CASSVGGSRSGELFF. DNA for the CDR3: TGTGCCAGCAGTGTCGGCGGGAGTCGTTCCGGGGAGCTGTTTTTT. The chain is built from TRBV2 and TRBJ2-2; the match to TRBD2 covers 7 bases. The CDR3 length is 15 residues. Germline CDR1 and CDR2: SNHLY and FYNNEI. Germline trimming cut 4 bases from V and 6 bases from J; bases unmatched to any gene: 8.

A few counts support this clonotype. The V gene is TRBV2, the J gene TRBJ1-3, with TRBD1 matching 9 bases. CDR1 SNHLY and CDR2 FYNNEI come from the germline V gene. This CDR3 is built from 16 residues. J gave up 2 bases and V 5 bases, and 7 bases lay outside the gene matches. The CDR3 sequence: CASSPGTGWTGNTIYF. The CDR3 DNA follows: TGTGCCAGCAGTCCTGGGACAGGGTGGACTGGAAACACCATATATTTT.

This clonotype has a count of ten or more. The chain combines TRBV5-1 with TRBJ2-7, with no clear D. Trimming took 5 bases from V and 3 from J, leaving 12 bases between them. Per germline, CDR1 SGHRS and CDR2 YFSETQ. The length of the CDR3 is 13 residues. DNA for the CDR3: TGCGCCAGCAGAAGGGCCCCTGACTACGAGCAGTACTTC. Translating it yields CASRRAPDYEQYF.

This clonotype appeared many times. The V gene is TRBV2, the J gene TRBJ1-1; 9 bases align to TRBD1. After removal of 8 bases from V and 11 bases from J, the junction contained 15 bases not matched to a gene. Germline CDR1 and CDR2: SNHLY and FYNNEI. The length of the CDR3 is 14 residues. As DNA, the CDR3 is TGTGCCAGCGCCTCTCAGGGACAGGGAGGATTGGCTTTCTTT. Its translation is CASASQGQGGLAFF.

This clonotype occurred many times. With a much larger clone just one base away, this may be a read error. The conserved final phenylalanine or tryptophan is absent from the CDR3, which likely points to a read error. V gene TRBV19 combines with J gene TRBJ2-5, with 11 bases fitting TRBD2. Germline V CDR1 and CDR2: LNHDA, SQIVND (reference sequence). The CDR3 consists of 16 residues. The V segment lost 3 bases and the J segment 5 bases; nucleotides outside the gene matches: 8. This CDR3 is CASSMSSGGARETQYS. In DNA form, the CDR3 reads TGTGCCAGTAGTATGAGTAGCGGGGGGGCCCGGGAGACCCAGTACTCC.

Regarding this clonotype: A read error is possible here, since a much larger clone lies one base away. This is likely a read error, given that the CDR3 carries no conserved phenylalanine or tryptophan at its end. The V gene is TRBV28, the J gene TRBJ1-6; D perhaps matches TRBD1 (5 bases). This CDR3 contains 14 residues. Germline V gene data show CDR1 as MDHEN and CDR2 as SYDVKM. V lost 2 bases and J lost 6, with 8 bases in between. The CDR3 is CASSLGGSNSPLHL. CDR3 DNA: TGTGCCAGCAGTTTAGGGGGTAGTAATTCACCCCTCCACCTT.

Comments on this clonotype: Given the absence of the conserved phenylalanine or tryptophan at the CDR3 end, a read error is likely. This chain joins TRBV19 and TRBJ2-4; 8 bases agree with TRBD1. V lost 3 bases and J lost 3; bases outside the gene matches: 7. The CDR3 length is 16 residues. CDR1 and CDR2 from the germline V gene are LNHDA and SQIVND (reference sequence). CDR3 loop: CASSIWAGGNKNIQYS. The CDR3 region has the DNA TGTGCCAGTAGTATTTGGGCAGGGGGCAACAAAAACATTCAGTACTCC.

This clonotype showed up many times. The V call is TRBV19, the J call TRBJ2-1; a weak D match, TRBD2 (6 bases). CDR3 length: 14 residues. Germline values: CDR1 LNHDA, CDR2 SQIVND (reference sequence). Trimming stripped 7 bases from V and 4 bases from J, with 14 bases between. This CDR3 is CASTRGTGYNEQFF. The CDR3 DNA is TGTGCCAGTACTCGGGGGACGGGATACAATGAGCAGTTCTTC.

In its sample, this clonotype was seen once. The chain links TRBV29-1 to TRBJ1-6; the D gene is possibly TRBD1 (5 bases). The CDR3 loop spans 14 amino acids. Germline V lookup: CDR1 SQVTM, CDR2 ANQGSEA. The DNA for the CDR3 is TGCAGGCTAGGGGCGCACCTATATAATTCACCCCTCCACTTT. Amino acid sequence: CRLGAHLYNSPLHF.

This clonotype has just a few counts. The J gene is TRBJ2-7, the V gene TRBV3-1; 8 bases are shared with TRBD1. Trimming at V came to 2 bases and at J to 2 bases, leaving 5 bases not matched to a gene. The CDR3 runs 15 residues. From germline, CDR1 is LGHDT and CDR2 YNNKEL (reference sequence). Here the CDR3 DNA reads TGTGCCAGCAGCCAACCCGGGACAGGCGCCTACGAGCAGTACTTC. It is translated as CASSQPGTGAYEQYF.

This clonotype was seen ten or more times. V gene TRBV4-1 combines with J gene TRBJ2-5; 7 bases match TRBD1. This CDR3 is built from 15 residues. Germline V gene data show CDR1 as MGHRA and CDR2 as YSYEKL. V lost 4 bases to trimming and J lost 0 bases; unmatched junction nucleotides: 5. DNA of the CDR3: TGCGCCAGCAGCCGACCGGGACAGAACCAAGAGACCCAGTACTTC. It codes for CASSRPGQNQETQYF.

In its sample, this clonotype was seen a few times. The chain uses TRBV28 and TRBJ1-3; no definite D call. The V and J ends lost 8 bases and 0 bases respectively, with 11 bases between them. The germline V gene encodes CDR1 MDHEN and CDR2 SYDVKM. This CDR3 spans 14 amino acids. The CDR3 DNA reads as TGTGCCAGCCAAACAGCGAACTCTGGAAACACCATATATTTT. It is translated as CASQTANSGNTIYF. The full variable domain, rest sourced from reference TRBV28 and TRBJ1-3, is DVKVTQSSRYLVKRTGEKVFLECVQDMDHENMFWYRQDPGLGLRLIYFSYDVKMKEKGDIPEGYSVSREKKERFSLILESASTNQTSMYLCASQTANSGNTIYFGEGSWLTVV.

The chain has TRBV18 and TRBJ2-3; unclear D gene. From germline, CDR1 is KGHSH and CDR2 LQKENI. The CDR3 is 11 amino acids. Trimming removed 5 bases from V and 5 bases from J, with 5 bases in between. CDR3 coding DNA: TGTGCCAGCTCAAGGAGAGATACGCAGTATTTT. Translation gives CASSRRDTQYF.

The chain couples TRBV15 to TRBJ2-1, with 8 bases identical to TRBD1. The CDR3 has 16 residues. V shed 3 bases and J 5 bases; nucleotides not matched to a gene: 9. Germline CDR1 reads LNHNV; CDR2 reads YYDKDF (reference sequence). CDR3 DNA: TGTGCCACCAGCAGGCCCAGGGACAGGTCCCACAATGAGCAGTTCTTC. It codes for CATSRPRDRSHNEQFF.

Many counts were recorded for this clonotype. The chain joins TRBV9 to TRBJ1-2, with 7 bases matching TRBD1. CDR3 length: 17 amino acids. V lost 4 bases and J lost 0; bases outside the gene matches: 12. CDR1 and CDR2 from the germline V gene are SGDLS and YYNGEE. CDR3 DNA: TGTGCCAGCAGCCCAGGGGGACAAGAGGACCCTAACTATGGCTACACCTTC. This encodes CASSPGGQEDPNYGYTF.

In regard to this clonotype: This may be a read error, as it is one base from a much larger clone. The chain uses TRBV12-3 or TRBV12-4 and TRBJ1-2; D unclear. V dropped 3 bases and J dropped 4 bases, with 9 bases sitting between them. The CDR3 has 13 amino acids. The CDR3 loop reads CASSFKAGYGYTF. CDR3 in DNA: TGTGCCAGCAGTTTCAAGGCGGGCTATGGCTACACCTTC.

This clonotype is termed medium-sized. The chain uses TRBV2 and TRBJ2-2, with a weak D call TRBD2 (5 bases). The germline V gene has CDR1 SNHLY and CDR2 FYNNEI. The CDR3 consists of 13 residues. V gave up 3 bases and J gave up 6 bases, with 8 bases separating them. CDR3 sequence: CASSDRGSGELFF. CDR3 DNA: TGTGCCAGCAGTGACCGAGGGTCCGGGGAGCTGTTTTTT. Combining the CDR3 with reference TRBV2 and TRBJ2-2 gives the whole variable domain EPEVTQTPSHQVTQMGQEVILRCVPISNHLYFYWYRQILGQKVEFLVSFYNNEISEKSEIFDDQFSVERPDGSNFTLKIRSTKLEDSAMYFCASSDRGSGELFFGEGSRLTVL.

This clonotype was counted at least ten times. The CDR3 region has the DNA TGTGCCAGCAGCTCAGGGACAGGGACAGATACGCAGTATTTT. Encoded protein: CASSSGTGTDTQYF. The chain recombines TRBV7-3 with TRBJ2-3; 9 nucleotides agree with TRBD1. This CDR3 has 14 amino acids. Unmatched junction bases numbered 2, after V lost 4 bases and J lost 3 bases. CDR1 is SGHTA and CDR2 is FQGTGA in the germline V gene.

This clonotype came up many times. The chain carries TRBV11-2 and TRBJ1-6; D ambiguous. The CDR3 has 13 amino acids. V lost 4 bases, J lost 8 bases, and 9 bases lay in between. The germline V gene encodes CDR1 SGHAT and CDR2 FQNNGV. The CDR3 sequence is CASSSERDSPLHF. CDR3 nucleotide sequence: TGTGCCAGCAGCTCAGAACGAGATTCACCCCTCCACTTT.

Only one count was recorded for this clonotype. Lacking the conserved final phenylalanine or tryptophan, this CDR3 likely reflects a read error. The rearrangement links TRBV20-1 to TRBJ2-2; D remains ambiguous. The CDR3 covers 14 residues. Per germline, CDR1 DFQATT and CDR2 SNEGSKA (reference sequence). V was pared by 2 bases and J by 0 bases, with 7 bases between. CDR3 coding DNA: TGCAGTGCTAGAAAAGAGGCGAACACCGGGGAGCTGTTTCTT. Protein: CSARKEANTGELFL.

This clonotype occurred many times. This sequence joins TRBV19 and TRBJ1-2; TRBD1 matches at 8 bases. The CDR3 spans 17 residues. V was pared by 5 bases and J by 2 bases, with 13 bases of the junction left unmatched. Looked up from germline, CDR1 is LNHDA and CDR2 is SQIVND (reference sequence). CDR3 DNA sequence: TGTGCCAGTAGTCCAGACCAGGGGGCAGCATCAAACTATGGCTACACCTTC. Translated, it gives CASSPDQGAASNYGYTF.

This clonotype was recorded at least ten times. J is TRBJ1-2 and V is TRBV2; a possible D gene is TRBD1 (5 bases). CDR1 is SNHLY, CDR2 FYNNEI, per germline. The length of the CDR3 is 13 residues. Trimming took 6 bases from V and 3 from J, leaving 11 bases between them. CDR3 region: CASSSDSHYGYTF. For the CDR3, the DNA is TGTGCCAGCAGCTCTGACAGTCACTATGGCTACACCTTC.

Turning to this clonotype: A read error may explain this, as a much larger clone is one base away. The CDR3 DNA reads TGTGCTAGTGGATGGGACAGGAGGCTGGATGGCTACACCTTC. Residues: CASGWDRRLDGYTF. The chain is built from TRBV12-5 and TRBJ1-2; TRBD1 aligns across 8 bases. J gave up 6 bases and V 6 bases, and 9 bases lay outside the gene matches. The CDR3 is 14 residues long. Germline CDR1 LGHNT, CDR2 FRNRAP.

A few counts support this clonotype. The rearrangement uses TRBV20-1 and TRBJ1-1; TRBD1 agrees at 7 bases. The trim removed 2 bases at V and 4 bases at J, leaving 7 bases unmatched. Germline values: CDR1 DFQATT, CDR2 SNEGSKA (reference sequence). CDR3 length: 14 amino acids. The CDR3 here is CSARPPRGRTEAFF. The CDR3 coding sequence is TGCAGTGCTAGACCCCCTAGGGGGCGCACTGAAGCTTTCTTT.

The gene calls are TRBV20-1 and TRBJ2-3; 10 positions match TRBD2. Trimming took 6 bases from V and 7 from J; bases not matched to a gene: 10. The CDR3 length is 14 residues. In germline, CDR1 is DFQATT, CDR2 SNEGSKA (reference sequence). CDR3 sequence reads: CSAHASGSKNTQYF. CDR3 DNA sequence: TGCAGTGCACACGCTAGCGGGAGTAAGAATACGCAGTATTTT.

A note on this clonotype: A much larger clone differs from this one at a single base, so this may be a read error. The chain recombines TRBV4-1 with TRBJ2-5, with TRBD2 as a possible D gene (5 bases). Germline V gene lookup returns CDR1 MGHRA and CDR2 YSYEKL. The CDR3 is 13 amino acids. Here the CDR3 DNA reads TGCCCCAGCAGCCAAACCCGGGGAGAGACCCAGTACTTC. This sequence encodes CPSSQTRGETQYF.